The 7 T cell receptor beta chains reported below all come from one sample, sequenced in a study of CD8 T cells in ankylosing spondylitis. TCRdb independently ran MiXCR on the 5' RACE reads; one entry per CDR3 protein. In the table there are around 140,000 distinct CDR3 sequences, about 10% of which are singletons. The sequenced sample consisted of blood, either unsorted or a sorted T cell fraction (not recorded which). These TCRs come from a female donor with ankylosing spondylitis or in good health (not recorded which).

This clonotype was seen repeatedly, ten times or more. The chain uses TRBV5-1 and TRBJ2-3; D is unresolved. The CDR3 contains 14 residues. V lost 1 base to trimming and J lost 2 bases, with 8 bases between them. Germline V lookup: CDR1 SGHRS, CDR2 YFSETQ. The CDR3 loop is CASSLSPDTDTQYF. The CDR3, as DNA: TGCGCCAGCAGCTTGTCCCCGGACACAGATACGCAGTATTTT.

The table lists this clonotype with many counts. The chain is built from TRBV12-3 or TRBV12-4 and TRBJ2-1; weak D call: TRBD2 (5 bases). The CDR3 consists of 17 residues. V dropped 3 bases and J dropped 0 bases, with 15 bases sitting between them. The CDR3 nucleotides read TGTGCCAGCAGTTTGCCCTCTCTGGGGAGCTCCTACAATGAGCAGTTCTTC. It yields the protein CASSLPSLGSSYNEQFF.

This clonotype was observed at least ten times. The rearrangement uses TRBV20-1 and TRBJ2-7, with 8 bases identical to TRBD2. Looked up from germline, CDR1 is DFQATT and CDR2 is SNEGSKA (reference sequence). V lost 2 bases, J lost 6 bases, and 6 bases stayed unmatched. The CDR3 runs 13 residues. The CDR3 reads CSARRASGSEQYF. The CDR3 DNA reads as TGCAGTGCTAGAAGAGCTAGCGGGTCCGAGCAGTACTTC.

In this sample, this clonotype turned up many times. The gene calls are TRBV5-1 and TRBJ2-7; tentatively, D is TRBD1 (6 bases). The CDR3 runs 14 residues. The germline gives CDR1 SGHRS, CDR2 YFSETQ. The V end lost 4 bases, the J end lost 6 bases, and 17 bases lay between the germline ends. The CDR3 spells CASSTGQLPGEQYF. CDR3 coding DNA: TGCGCCAGCAGCACAGGACAGCTTCCCGGCGAGCAGTACTTC.

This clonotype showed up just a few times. The DNA of the CDR3 is TGCGCCAGCAGCTTGGCCGGAGGGTCCATGAACACTGAAGCTTTCTTT. Translation: CASSLAGGSMNTEAFF. The genes are TRBV5-1 and TRBJ1-1; unclear D gene. Germline CDR1 reads SGHRS; CDR2 reads YFSETQ. V lost 0 bases to trimming and J lost 0 bases, with 12 bases between them. This CDR3 is 16 amino acids long.

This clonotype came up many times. In nucleotides, the CDR3 is TGTGCCAGCAGCTCCCCTAGCGAAAACACCGGGGAGCTGTTTTTT. The encoded protein is CASSSPSENTGELFF. The genes are TRBV5-4 and TRBJ2-2; D possibly corresponds to TRBD2 (6 bases). In germline, CDR1 is SGHNT, CDR2 YYREEE (reference sequence). The CDR3 length is 15 residues. Trimming shortened V by 3 bases and J by 2 bases, and 11 bases separated the two germline ends.

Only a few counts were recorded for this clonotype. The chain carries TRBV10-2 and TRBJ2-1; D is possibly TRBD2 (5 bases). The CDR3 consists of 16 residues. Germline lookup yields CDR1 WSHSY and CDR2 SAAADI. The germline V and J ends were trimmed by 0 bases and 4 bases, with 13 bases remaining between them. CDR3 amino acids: CASSESPDSTYNEQFF. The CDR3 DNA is TGCGCCAGCAGTGAGTCGCCGGACTCGACATACAATGAGCAGTTCTTC.